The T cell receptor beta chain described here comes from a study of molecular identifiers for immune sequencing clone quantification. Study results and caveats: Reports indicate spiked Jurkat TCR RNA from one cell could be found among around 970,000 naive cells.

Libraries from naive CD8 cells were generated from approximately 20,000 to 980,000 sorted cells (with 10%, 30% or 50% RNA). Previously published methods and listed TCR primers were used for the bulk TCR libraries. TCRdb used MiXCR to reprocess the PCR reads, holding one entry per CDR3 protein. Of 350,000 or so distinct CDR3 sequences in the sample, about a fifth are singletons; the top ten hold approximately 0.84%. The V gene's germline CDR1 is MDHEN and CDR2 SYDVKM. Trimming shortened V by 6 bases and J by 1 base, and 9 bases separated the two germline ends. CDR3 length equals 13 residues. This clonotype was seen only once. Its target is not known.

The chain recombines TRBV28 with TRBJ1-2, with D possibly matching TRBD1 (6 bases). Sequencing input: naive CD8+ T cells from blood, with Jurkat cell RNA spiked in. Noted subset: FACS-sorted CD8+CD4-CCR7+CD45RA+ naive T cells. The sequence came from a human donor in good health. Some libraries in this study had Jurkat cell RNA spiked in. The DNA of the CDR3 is TGTGCCAGCAGACAAGGGGGTAACTATGGCTACACCTTC. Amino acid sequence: CASRQGGNYGYTF.